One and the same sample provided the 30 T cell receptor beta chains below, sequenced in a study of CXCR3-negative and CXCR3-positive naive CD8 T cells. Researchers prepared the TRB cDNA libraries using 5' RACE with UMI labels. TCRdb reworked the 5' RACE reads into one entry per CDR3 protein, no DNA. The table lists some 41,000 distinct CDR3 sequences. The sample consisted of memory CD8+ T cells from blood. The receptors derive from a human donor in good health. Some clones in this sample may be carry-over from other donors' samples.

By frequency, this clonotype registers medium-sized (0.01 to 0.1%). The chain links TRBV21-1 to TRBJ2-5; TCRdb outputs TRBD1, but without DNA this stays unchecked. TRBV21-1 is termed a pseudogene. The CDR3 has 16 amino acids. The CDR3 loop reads CASRIRDRGPGETQYF.

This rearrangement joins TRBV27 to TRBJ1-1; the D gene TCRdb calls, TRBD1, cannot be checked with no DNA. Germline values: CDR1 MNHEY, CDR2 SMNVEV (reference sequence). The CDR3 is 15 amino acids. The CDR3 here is CASSPRDPLNTEAFF.

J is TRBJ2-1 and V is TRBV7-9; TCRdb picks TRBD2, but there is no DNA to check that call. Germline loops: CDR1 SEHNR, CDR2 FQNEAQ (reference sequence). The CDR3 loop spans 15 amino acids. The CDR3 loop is CASSQLAGGPNEQFF.

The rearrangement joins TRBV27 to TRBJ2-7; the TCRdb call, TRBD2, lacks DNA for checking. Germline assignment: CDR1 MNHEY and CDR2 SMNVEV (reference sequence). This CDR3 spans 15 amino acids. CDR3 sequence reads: CASSLYLAGGHEQYF.

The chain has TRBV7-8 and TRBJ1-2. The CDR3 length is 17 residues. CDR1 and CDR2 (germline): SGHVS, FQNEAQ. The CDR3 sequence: CASSLVGRENIPYGYTF.

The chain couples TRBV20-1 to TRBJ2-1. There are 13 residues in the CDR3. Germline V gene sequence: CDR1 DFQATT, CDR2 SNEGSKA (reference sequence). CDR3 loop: CSARLTTYNEQFF.

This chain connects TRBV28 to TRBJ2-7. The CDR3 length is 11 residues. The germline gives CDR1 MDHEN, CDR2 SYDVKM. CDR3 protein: CASSFYYEQYF.

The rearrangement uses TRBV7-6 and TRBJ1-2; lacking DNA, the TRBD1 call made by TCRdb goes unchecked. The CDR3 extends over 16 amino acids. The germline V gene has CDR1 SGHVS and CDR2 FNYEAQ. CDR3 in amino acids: CASSLGDRGVNYGYTF. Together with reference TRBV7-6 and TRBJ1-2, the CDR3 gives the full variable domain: GAGVSQSPRYKVTKRGQDVALRCDPISGHVSLYWYRQALGQGPEFLTYFNYEAQQDKSGLPNDRFSAERPEGSISTLTIQRTEQRDSAMYRCASSLGDRGVNYGYTFGSGTRLTVV.

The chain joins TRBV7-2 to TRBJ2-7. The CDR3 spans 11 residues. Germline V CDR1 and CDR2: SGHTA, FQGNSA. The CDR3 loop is CASSLAWEQYF.

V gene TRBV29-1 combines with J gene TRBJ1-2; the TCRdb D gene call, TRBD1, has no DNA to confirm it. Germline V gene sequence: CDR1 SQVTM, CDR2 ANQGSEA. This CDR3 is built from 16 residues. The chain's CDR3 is CSVPNAIWTGGYGYTF.

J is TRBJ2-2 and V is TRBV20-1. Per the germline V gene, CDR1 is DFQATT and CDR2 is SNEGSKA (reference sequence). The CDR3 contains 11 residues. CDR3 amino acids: CSARASGELFF.

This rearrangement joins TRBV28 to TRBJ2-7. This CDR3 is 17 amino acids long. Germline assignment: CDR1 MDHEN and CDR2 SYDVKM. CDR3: CASSLPHGMVASYEQYF.

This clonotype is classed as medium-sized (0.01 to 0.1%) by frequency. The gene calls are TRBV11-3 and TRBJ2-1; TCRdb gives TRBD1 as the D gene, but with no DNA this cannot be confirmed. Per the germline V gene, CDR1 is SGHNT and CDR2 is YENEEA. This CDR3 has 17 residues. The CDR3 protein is CASSPMKGQLSYNEQFF.

The chain's CDR3 is CASSLGETDMGEQYF. The chain links TRBV5-1 to TRBJ2-7. There are 15 residues in the CDR3. Germline V gene lookup returns CDR1 SGHRS and CDR2 YFSETQ.

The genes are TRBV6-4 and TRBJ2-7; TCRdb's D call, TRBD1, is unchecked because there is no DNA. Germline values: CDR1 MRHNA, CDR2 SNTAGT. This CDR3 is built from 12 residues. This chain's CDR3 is CASRTGGHEQYF.

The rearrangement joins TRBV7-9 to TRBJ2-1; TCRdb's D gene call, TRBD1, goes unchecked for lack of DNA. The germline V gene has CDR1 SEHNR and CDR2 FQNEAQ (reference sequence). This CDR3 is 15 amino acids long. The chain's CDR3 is CASSPQSLDSYEQFF.

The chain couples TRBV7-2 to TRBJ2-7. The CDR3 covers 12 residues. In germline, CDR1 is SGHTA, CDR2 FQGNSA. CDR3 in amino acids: CASSPWGYEQYF.

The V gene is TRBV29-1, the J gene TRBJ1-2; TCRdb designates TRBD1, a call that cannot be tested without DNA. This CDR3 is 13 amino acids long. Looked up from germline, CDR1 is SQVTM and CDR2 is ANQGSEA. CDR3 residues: CSVGGGQVYGYTF. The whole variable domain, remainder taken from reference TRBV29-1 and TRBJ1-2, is SAVISQKPSRDICQRGTSLTIQCQVDSQVTMMFWYRQQPGQSLTLIATANQGSEATYESGFVIDKFPISRPNLTFSTLTVSNMSPEDSSIYLCSVGGGQVYGYTFGSGTRLTVV.

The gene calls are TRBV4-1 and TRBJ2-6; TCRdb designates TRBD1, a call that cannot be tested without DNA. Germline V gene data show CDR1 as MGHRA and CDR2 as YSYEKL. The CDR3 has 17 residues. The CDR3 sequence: CASSRGQGLSGANVLTF.

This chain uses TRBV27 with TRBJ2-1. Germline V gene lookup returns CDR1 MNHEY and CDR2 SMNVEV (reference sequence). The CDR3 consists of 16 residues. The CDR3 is CASSLSSRLIKGEQFF.

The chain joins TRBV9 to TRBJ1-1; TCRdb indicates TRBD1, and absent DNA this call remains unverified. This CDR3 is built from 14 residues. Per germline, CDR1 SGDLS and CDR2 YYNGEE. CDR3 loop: CASSPGGGWTEAFF.

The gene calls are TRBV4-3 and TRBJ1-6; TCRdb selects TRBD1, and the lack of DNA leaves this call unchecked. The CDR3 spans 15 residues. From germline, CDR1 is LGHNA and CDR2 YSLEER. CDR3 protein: CASSQDPDNYSPLHF.

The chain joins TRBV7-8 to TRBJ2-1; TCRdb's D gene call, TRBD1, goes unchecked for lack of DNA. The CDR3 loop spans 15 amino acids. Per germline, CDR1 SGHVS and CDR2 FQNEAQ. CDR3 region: CASILPGQAYNEQFF.

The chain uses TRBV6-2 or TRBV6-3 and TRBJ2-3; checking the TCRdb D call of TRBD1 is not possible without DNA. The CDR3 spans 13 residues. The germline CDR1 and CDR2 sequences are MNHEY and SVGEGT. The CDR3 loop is CASTHRVFDTQYF.

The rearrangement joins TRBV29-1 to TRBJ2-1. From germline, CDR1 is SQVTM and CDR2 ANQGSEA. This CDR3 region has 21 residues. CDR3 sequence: CSVEDQFFAAGQGSSYNEQFF.

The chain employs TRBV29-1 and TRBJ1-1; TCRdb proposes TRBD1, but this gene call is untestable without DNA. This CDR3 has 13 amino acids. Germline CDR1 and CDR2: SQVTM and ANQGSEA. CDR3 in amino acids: CSVERGGHTEAFF.

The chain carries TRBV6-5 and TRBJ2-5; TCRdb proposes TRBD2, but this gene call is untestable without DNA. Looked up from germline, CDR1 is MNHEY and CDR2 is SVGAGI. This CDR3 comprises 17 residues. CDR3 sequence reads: CASSYSWTSGFQETQYF.

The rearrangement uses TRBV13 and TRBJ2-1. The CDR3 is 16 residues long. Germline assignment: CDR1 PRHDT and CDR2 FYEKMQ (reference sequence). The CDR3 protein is CASSLSGVRPENEQFF. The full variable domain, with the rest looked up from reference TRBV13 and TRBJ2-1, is AAGVIQSPRHLIKEKRETATLKCYPIPRHDTVYWYQQGPGQDPQFLISFYEKMQSDKGSIPDRFSAQQFSDYHSELNMSSLELGDSALYFCASSLSGVRPENEQFFGPGTRLTVL.

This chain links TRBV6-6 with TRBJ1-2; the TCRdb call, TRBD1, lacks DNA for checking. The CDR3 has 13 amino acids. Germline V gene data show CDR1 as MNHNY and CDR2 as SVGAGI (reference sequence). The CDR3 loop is CASSYVRGQGYTF.

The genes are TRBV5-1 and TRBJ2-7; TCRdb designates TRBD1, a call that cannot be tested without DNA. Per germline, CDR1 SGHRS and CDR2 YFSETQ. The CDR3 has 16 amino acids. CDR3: CASSLRGGLGKGEQYF.